The rows below give T cell receptor beta chains drawn from one sample of a study of T cell changes during pregnancy in multiple sclerosis. Generated by immunoSEQ multiplex PCR, the TCRdb table keeps only in-frame clones and is missing some. Of 30,000 to 40,000 clones in the sample, around 93% were seen once. The sample was CD4+ T cells from peripheral blood mononuclear cells, taken in the second trimester of pregnancy. These receptors originate from a female donor with multiple sclerosis, enrolled in a pregnancy study. Each CDR3 is given with its conserved first and last residue. Each record gives: D gene, CDR3 length, J gene, clone size, V gene, CDR3 DNA, CDR3 protein. A D gene is named only where the DNA matches it firmly. Clone size, where shown, is once, few, many, or a class for clones that have expanded.

d_call: NA; cdr3_length: 13; j_call: TRBJ1-1; clone_size: NA; v_call: TRBV6-5; cdr3_nt: TGTGCCAGCAGTTACTCTAGGAACACTGAAGCTTTCTTT; cdr3_aa: CASSYSRNTEAFF
d_call: NA; cdr3_length: 13; j_call: TRBJ2-7; clone_size: NA; v_call: TRBV6-8; cdr3_nt: TGTGCCAGCAGTTACCGGGTGACCTACGAGCAGTACTTC; cdr3_aa: CASSYRVTYEQYF
d_call: NA; cdr3_length: 14; j_call: TRBJ1-2; clone_size: NA; v_call: TRBV5-8; cdr3_nt: TGTGCCAGCAGCTTGGTCGGCAGGGGTTATGGCTACACCTTC; cdr3_aa: CASSLVGRGYGYTF
d_call: NA; cdr3_length: 12; j_call: TRBJ2-7; clone_size: NA; v_call: TRBV30; cdr3_nt: TGTGCCTGGAGTGACCTAAAGCGGGAGCAGTACTTC; cdr3_aa: CAWSDLKREQYF
d_call: NA; cdr3_length: 14; j_call: TRBJ1-4; clone_size: NA; v_call: TRBV10-3; cdr3_nt: TGTGCCATCAGCCCGGGGGCAACTAATGAAAAACTGTTTTTT; cdr3_aa: CAISPGATNEKLFF
d_call: NA; cdr3_length: 12; j_call: TRBJ2-1; clone_size: NA; v_call: TRBV2; cdr3_nt: TGTGCCAGCAGTGGGACTTTCAATGAGCAGTTCTTC; cdr3_aa: CASSGTFNEQFF
d_call: TRBD2; cdr3_length: 16; j_call: TRBJ2-3; clone_size: NA; v_call: TRBV5-1; cdr3_nt: TGCGCCAGCAGCTCGGGACTAGCGGGGGGAACAGATACGCAGTATTTT; cdr3_aa: CASSSGLAGGTDTQYF
d_call: TRBD1; cdr3_length: 14; j_call: TRBJ1-1; clone_size: NA; v_call: TRBV7-9; cdr3_nt: TGTGCCAGCAGCTTTAGGACAGGAGGCACTGAAGCTTTCTTT; cdr3_aa: CASSFRTGGTEAFF
d_call: NA; cdr3_length: 12; j_call: TRBJ1-1; clone_size: NA; v_call: TRBV6-1; cdr3_nt: TGTGCCAGCATGACAGGCAACACTGAAGCTTTCTTT; cdr3_aa: CASMTGNTEAFF
d_call: TRBD1; cdr3_length: 14; j_call: TRBJ2-2; clone_size: once; v_call: TRBV19; cdr3_nt: TGTGCCAGTAGTGAGGGGGCGGACACCGGGGAGCTGTTTTTT; cdr3_aa: CASSEGADTGELFF
d_call: NA; cdr3_length: 16; j_call: TRBJ1-1; clone_size: NA; v_call: TRBV5-4; cdr3_nt: TGTGCCAGCAGCCCTGGGGCCGGTAGGGCAGGCACTGAAGCTTTCTTT; cdr3_aa: CASSPGAGRAGTEAFF
d_call: NA; cdr3_length: 15; j_call: TRBJ2-3; clone_size: NA; v_call: TRBV2; cdr3_nt: TGTGCCAGCAGTGGCAACCGGGGGGCTTCAGATACGCAGTATTTT; cdr3_aa: CASSGNRGASDTQYF
d_call: TRBD2; cdr3_length: 13; j_call: TRBJ2-5; clone_size: NA; v_call: TRBV2; cdr3_nt: TGTGCCAGCACTCCGACTAGCCGGGAGACCCAGTACTTC; cdr3_aa: CASTPTSRETQYF
d_call: TRBD1; cdr3_length: 14; j_call: TRBJ1-2; clone_size: NA; v_call: TRBV7-9; cdr3_nt: TGTGCCAGCAGCTCCGAAACAGGGGGTGATGGCTACACCTTC; cdr3_aa: CASSSETGGDGYTF
d_call: TRBD2; cdr3_length: 15; j_call: TRBJ2-1; clone_size: NA; v_call: TRBV29-1; cdr3_nt: TGCAGCGCTAAAGCCCTTAGCGGGGGGGCCCCTGAGCAGTTCTTC; cdr3_aa: CSAKALSGGAPEQFF
d_call: TRBD1; cdr3_length: 13; j_call: TRBJ2-2; clone_size: few; v_call: TRBV6-5; cdr3_nt: TGTGCCAGCAGTAAGGGGGCCACCGGGGAGCTGTTTTTT; cdr3_aa: CASSKGATGELFF
d_call: TRBD2; cdr3_length: 16; j_call: TRBJ2-1; clone_size: NA; v_call: TRBV11-2; cdr3_nt: TGTGCCAGCAGCTACCACCGGGGGACTAAGGGTAATGAGCAGTTCTTC; cdr3_aa: CASSYHRGTKGNEQFF
d_call: NA; cdr3_length: 15; j_call: TRBJ1-2; clone_size: NA; v_call: TRBV14; cdr3_nt: TGTGCCAGCAGCCAACGGTCCGGACTCCTAGGGGGCTACACCTTC; cdr3_aa: CASSQRSGLLGGYTF
d_call: TRBD2; cdr3_length: 16; j_call: TRBJ2-7; clone_size: NA; v_call: TRBV19; cdr3_nt: TGTGCCAGTAGTCCCCGGACTAGCGGGAGCTCCTACGAGCAGTACTTC; cdr3_aa: CASSPRTSGSSYEQYF
d_call: NA; cdr3_length: 15; j_call: TRBJ1-1; clone_size: NA; v_call: TRBV28; cdr3_nt: TGTGCCAGCAGACGGGGCGGGGGGGGTGAAACTGAAGCTTTCTTT; cdr3_aa: CASRRGGGGETEAFF
d_call: NA; cdr3_length: 13; j_call: TRBJ1-5; clone_size: NA; v_call: TRBV5-5; cdr3_nt: TGTGCCAGCAGCCGGGACACGAATCAGCCCCAGCATTTT; cdr3_aa: CASSRDTNQPQHF
d_call: NA; cdr3_length: 13; j_call: TRBJ2-7; clone_size: NA; v_call: TRBV28; cdr3_nt: TGTGCCAGCAGTTTAGACTCAGCCTACGAGCAGTACTTC; cdr3_aa: CASSLDSAYEQYF
d_call: TRBD1; cdr3_length: 14; j_call: TRBJ1-2; clone_size: once; v_call: TRBV5-5; cdr3_nt: TGTGCCAGCCGACGGACAGGGCACCTCTATGGCTACACCTTC; cdr3_aa: CASRRTGHLYGYTF
d_call: TRBD1; cdr3_length: 16; j_call: TRBJ2-7; clone_size: NA; v_call: TRBV28; cdr3_nt: TGTGCCAGCGGAGTTCGACAGGGCTGGAGCTCCTACGAGCAGTACTTC; cdr3_aa: CASGVRQGWSSYEQYF
d_call: NA; cdr3_length: 14; j_call: TRBJ1-5; clone_size: NA; v_call: TRBV5-8; cdr3_nt: TGTGCCAGCAGCTTTCGGAGGGTAAATCAGCCCCAGCATTTT; cdr3_aa: CASSFRRVNQPQHF
d_call: NA; cdr3_length: 14; j_call: TRBJ2-7; clone_size: NA; v_call: TRBV11-2; cdr3_nt: TGTGCCAGCAGCTCCAGGGACTCGTCCTACGAGCAGTACTTC; cdr3_aa: CASSSRDSSYEQYF
d_call: NA; cdr3_length: 11; j_call: TRBJ1-3; clone_size: NA; v_call: TRBV20-1; cdr3_nt: TGCAGTGCTAGAGAAACGCAGCGGATATATTTT; cdr3_aa: CSARETQRIYF
d_call: NA; cdr3_length: 18; j_call: TRBJ2-5; clone_size: NA; v_call: TRBV7-6; cdr3_nt: TGTGCCAGCAGCCTTACAGGGGGGGGATCCTCAGTAAGGGAGACCCAGTACTTC; cdr3_aa: CASSLTGGGSSVRETQYF
d_call: TRBD1; cdr3_length: 19; j_call: TRBJ2-6; clone_size: NA; v_call: TRBV15; cdr3_nt: TGTGCCACCAGCAGAGATATTACAGGGGGCGCGAGAGGGGCCAACGTCCTGACTTTC; cdr3_aa: CATSRDITGGARGANVLTF
d_call: TRBD2; cdr3_length: 21; j_call: TRBJ2-5; clone_size: NA; v_call: TRBV7-6; cdr3_nt: TGTGCCAGCAGCCCCCTCGGGGGGCTCGGGACTAGCGGGGCCCCCCTAGAGACCCAGTACTTC; cdr3_aa: CASSPLGGLGTSGAPLETQYF
d_call: NA; cdr3_length: 14; j_call: TRBJ1-5; clone_size: NA; v_call: TRBV5-8; cdr3_nt: TGTGCCAGCAGCTCGAGCTTTAGCAATCAGCCCCAGCATTTT; cdr3_aa: CASSSSFSNQPQHF
d_call: NA; cdr3_length: 16; j_call: TRBJ1-5; clone_size: NA; v_call: TRBV19; cdr3_nt: TGTGCCAGTAAGATCAGGGTTGCCAATAGCAATCAGCCCCAGCATTTT; cdr3_aa: CASKIRVANSNQPQHF
d_call: TRBD2; cdr3_length: 18; j_call: TRBJ2-1; clone_size: NA; v_call: TRBV5-1; cdr3_nt: TGCGCCAGCAGCTTTGACGGGACTAGCGGGCGTTCCTACAATGAGCAGTTCTTC; cdr3_aa: CASSFDGTSGRSYNEQFF
d_call: NA; cdr3_length: 11; j_call: TRBJ2-3; clone_size: once; v_call: TRBV20-1; cdr3_nt: TGCAGTGCTAGAACGACGGAGACGCAGTATTTT; cdr3_aa: CSARTTETQYF
d_call: NA; cdr3_length: 13; j_call: TRBJ2-2; clone_size: NA; v_call: TRBV7-2; cdr3_nt: TGTGCCAGCCGACGCGGGGTGACCGGGGAGCTGTTTTTT; cdr3_aa: CASRRGVTGELFF
d_call: TRBD1; cdr3_length: 14; j_call: TRBJ1-1; clone_size: once; v_call: TRBV6-6; cdr3_nt: TGTGCCAGTAAACAGGGGGCTAGGAACACTGAAGCTTTCTTT; cdr3_aa: CASKQGARNTEAFF
d_call: NA; cdr3_length: 14; j_call: TRBJ1-3; clone_size: NA; v_call: TRBV5-8; cdr3_nt: TGTGCCAGCAGCTCACAGTTCTCTGGAAACACCATATATTTT; cdr3_aa: CASSSQFSGNTIYF
d_call: TRBD1; cdr3_length: 15; j_call: TRBJ1-5; clone_size: NA; v_call: TRBV19; cdr3_nt: TGTGCCAGTGGATCAGACAGGGCCCGCAATCAGCCCCAGCATTTT; cdr3_aa: CASGSDRARNQPQHF
d_call: TRBD2; cdr3_length: 12; j_call: TRBJ2-1; clone_size: NA; v_call: TRBV28; cdr3_nt: TGTGCCAGCAGTTTATTAGCGGGGGGGCTTTTCTTC; cdr3_aa: CASSLLAGGLFF
d_call: NA; cdr3_length: 15; j_call: TRBJ2-1; clone_size: NA; v_call: TRBV11-2; cdr3_nt: TGTGCCAGCAGCCAATTTAGACTGACTTACAATGAGCAGTTCTTC; cdr3_aa: CASSQFRLTYNEQFF
d_call: TRBD1; cdr3_length: 15; j_call: TRBJ2-1; clone_size: NA; v_call: TRBV7-8; cdr3_nt: TGTGCCAGCAGCTCCCCGGGACAGGTTCCCAATGAGCAGTTCTTC; cdr3_aa: CASSSPGQVPNEQFF
d_call: NA; cdr3_length: 17; j_call: TRBJ2-7; clone_size: NA; v_call: TRBV6-1; cdr3_nt: TGTGCCAGCAGTGAAGCGCGGGGGACACCGAGCTCCTACGAGCAGTACTTC; cdr3_aa: CASSEARGTPSSYEQYF
d_call: NA; cdr3_length: 15; j_call: TRBJ1-5; clone_size: NA; v_call: TRBV6-5; cdr3_nt: TGTGCCAGCAGCCTCCAGGGCGATGGCAATCAGCCCCAGCATTTT; cdr3_aa: CASSLQGDGNQPQHF
d_call: NA; cdr3_length: 15; j_call: TRBJ2-2; clone_size: NA; v_call: TRBV25-1; cdr3_nt: TGTGCCAGCAGGGGTGTGGGGCAGAACACCGGGGAGCTGTTTTTT; cdr3_aa: CASRGVGQNTGELFF
d_call: TRBD2; cdr3_length: 16; j_call: TRBJ2-1; clone_size: NA; v_call: TRBV15; cdr3_nt: TGTGCCACCAGCACCCTACCTCTAGCGGGAGGGGGTGAGCAGTTCTTC; cdr3_aa: CATSTLPLAGGGEQFF
d_call: NA; cdr3_length: 17; j_call: TRBJ1-2; clone_size: NA; v_call: TRBV4-3; cdr3_nt: TGCGCCAGCAGCCAAGTTACCTTTCAGAGGCCCGGTCGGGGCTACACCTTC; cdr3_aa: CASSQVTFQRPGRGYTF
d_call: TRBD1; cdr3_length: 14; j_call: TRBJ2-7; clone_size: NA; v_call: TRBV27; cdr3_nt: TGTGCCAGCAGTTTCCGACAGGGAACCTACGAGCAGTACTTC; cdr3_aa: CASSFRQGTYEQYF
d_call: TRBD1; cdr3_length: 16; j_call: TRBJ2-3; clone_size: NA; v_call: TRBV7-2; cdr3_nt: TGTGCCAGCAGCTCCGTCGGGACAGCCCCACCAAATACGCAGTATTTT; cdr3_aa: CASSSVGTAPPNTQYF
d_call: TRBD2; cdr3_length: 14; j_call: TRBJ2-7; clone_size: NA; v_call: TRBV5-1; cdr3_nt: TGCGCCAGCAGCCTCGGACTAGCGGTCTACGAGCAGTACTTC; cdr3_aa: CASSLGLAVYEQYF
d_call: NA; cdr3_length: 15; j_call: TRBJ2-7; clone_size: NA; v_call: TRBV6-5; cdr3_nt: TGTGCCAGCAGTGTCTCGCCAGGGGTAGCCTACGAGCAGTACTTC; cdr3_aa: CASSVSPGVAYEQYF